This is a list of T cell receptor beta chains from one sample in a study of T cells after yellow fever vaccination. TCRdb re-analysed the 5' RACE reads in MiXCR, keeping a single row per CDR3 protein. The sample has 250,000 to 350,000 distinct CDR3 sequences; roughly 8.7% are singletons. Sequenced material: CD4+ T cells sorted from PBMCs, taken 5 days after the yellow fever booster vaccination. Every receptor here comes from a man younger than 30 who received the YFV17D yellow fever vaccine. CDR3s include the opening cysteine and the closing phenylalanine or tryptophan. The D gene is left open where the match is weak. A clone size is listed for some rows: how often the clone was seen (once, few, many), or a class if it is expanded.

TGTGCCAGCTCACTCCCGGGACGAGGAGCAGAGACCCAGTACTTC CASSLPGRGAETQYF TRBV18 few TRBJ2-5 -
TGTGCCAGCAGCCAAGGACCGGGGGTATATACGCAGTATTTT CASSQGPGVYTQYF TRBV4-2 few TRBJ2-3 -
TGTGCCAGCAGTTTAATTGAACAGCCCCAGCATTTT CASSLIEQPQHF TRBV28 - TRBJ1-5 -
TGTGCCAGCAGCGCGAACATGGCACAGCCCCAGCATTTT CASSANMAQPQHF TRBV7-2 - TRBJ1-5 -
TGTGCCAGCAGCGTATCGGTAGGGCCCCCAACTAATGAAAAACTGTTTTTT CASSVSVGPPTNEKLFF TRBV9 - TRBJ1-4 -
TGTGCCAGTTCGGGGACAGTCGCTTCACGGGGCTATGGCTACACCTTC CASSGTVASRGYGYTF TRBV19 - TRBJ1-2 TRBD1
TGTGCCAGCAGCCGAGGAACAGGGGGTGAAAAACTGTTTTTT CASSRGTGGEKLFF TRBV7-9 - TRBJ1-4 TRBD1
TGCAGTGCTAGGCCGGGACAGGGGGGCACCGGGGAGCTGTTTTTT CSARPGQGGTGELFF TRBV20-1 few TRBJ2-2 TRBD1
TGTGCCAGCAGCGATCCGACAGTGCTCTCAGGGACCCAGTACTTC CASSDPTVLSGTQYF TRBV7-3 few TRBJ2-5 -
TGCAGTGCTGCTTGGGGACAGGGGAGGACAGATACGCAGTATTTT CSAAWGQGRTDTQYF TRBV20-1 few TRBJ2-3 TRBD1
TGTGCCAGCAGTTTAGGTGCAGGGCCACGGTCACCCCTCCACTTT CASSLGAGPRSPLHF TRBV12-3/TRBV12-4 - TRBJ1-6 -
TGCGCCAGCAGCTCTCTAGCGGGGATGAACACTGAAGCTTTCTTT CASSSLAGMNTEAFF TRBV5-1 few TRBJ1-1 -
TGTGCCAGCAGCCTCGGGACGGCGGAACATAGCAATCAGCCCCAGCATTTT CASSLGTAEHSNQPQHF TRBV12-3/TRBV12-4 many TRBJ1-5 -
TGCGCCAGCAGCCAAGTCGGTGGCCCGGGAGGGGTAGGGACTGAAGCTTTCTTT CASSQVGGPGGVGTEAFF TRBV4-1 many TRBJ1-1 -
TGTGCCAGCAGTTTTTCGGGGGCGGGGGATACGCAGTATTTT CASSFSGAGDTQYF TRBV12-3/TRBV12-4 - TRBJ2-3 -
TGTGCCAGCAGCCAAGCCGCCCATAGCGGGGGGGCCTACGAGCAGTACTTC CASSQAAHSGGAYEQYF TRBV4-2 - TRBJ2-7 TRBD2
TGCAGTGCTGTAGCGGGGGGGATTCAAGAGACCCAGTACTTC CSAVAGGIQETQYF TRBV20-1 - TRBJ2-5 TRBD2
TGTGCCAGCAGCCGAGCAGCGGGGGCCATCACAGATACGCAGTATTTT CASSRAAGAITDTQYF TRBV5-4 many TRBJ2-3 TRBD2
TGTGCCAGCAGCGTAGCCCCCGGGTCCAGGGGGGGCAATGAGCAGTTCTTC CASSVAPGSRGGNEQFF TRBV9 many TRBJ2-1 -
TGTGCCAGCATAGGGGGGGCCACTGAAGCTTTCTTT CASIGGATEAFF TRBV6-5 few TRBJ1-1 -
TGCGCCAGCAGCTTGGATCCGGTCAGCACTGAAGCTTTCTTT CASSLDPVSTEAFF TRBV5-1 - TRBJ1-1 -
TGTGCCACCTCGTCACAGCTGAACACCGGGGAGCTGTTTTTT CATSSQLNTGELFF TRBV24-1 - TRBJ2-2 -
TGTGCCAGCAGCACAGATGGACAGGGTAACAATCAGCCCCAGCATTTT CASSTDGQGNNQPQHF TRBV5-6 - TRBJ1-5 TRBD1
TGTGCCAGCAGCTTAGGCCTGGGTCGTAACAGGGGAGCCGCCGAGACCCAGTACTTC CASSLGLGRNRGAAETQYF TRBV13 few TRBJ2-5 TRBD1